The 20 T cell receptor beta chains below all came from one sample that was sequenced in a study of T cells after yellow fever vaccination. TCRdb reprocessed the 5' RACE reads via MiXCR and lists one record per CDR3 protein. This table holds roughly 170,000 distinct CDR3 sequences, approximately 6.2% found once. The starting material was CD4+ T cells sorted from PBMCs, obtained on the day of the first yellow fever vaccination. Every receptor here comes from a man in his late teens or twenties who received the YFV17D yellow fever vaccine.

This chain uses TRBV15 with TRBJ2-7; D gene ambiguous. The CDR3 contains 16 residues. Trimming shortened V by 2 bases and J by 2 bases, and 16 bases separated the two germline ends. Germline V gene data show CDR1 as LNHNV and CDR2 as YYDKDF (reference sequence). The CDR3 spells CATSRSLGLSPYEQYV. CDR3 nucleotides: TGTGCCACCAGCAGATCCCTAGGGTTGTCTCCCTACGAGCAGTACGTC.

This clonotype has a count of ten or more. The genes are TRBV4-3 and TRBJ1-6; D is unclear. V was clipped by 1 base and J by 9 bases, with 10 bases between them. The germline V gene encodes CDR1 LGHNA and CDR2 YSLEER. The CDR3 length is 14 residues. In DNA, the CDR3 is TGCGCCAGCAGCCAAGTCGGCGGGATTTCACCCCTCCACTTT. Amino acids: CASSQVGGISPLHF.

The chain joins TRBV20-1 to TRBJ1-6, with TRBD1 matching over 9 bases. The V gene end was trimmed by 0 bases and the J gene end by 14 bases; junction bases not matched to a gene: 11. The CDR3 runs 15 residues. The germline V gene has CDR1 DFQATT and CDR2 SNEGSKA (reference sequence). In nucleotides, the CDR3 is TGCAGTGCTAGAGATCCCGGGACAGGGAATATGGCCCTCCACTTT. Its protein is CSARDPGTGNMALHF.

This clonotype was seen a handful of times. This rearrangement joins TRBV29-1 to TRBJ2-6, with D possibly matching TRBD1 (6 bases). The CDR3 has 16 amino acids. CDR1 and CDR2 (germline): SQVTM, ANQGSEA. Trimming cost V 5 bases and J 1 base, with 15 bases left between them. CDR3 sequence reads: CSVQTGIHSGANVLTF. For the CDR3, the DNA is TGCAGCGTTCAGACAGGAATTCATTCTGGGGCCAACGTCCTGACTTTC.

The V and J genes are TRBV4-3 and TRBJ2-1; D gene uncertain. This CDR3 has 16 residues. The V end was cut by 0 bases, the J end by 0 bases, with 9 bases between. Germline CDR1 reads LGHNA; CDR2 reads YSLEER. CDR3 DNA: TGCGCCAGCAGCCAAGATTACATCAGCTCCTACAATGAGCAGTTCTTC. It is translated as CASSQDYISSYNEQFF.

The CDR3 DNA reads as TGTGCCAGCAGCGTAGGTCGGGCGGGGGGTTCACAAGAGACCCAGTACTTC. It specifies CASSVGRAGGSQETQYF. V usage is TRBV9 and J usage is TRBJ2-5; 8 nucleotides agree with TRBD2. Trimming removed 0 bases from V and 2 bases from J; junction bases left unmatched: 9. Germline lookup yields CDR1 SGDLS and CDR2 YYNGEE. The CDR3 runs 17 residues.

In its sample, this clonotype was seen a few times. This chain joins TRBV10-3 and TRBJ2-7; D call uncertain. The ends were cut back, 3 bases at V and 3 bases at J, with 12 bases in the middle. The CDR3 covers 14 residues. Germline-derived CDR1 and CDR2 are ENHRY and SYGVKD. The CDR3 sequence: CAISERGQLYEQYF. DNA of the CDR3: TGTGCCATCAGTGAAAGAGGTCAGCTCTACGAGCAGTACTTC.

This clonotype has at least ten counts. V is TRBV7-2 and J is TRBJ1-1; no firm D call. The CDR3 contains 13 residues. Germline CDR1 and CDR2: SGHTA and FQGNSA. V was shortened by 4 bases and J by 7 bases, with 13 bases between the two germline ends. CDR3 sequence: CASSSGMINEAFF. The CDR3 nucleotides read TGTGCCAGCAGCTCGGGGATGATTAATGAAGCTTTCTTT.

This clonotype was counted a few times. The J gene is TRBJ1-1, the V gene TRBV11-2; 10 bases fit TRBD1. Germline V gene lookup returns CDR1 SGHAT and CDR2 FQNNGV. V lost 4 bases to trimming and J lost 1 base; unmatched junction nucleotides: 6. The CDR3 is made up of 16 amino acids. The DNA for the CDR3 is TGTGCCAGCAGCTGGGGGGGGACAGGGGCGAACACTGAAGCTTTCTTT. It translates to CASSWGGTGANTEAFF.

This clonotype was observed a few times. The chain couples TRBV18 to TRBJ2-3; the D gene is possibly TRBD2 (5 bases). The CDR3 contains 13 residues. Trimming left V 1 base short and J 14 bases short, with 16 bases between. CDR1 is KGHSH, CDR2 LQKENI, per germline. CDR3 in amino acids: CASSPLRDYLLYF. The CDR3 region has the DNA TGTGCCAGCTCACCACTACGGGATTATCTGCTGTATTTT.

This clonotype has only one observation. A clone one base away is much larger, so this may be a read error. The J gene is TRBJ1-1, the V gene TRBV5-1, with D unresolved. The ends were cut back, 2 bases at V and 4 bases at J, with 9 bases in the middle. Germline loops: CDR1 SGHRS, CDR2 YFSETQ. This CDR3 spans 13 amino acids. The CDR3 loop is CASSFHGSTEAFF. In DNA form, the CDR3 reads TGCGCCAGCAGCTTTCACGGAAGCACTGAAGCTTTCTTT.

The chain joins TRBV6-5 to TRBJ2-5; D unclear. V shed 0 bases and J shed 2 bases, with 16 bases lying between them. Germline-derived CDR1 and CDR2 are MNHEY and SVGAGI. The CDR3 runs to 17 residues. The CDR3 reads CASSYSNEVRRQETQYF. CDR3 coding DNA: TGTGCCAGCAGTTACTCAAATGAGGTCCGACGACAAGAGACCCAGTACTTC.

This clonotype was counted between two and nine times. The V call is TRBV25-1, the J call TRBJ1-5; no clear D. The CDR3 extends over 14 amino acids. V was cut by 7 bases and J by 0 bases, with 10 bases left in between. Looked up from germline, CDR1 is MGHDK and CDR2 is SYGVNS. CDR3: CASTDGDSNQPQHF. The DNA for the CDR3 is TGTGCCAGCACGGACGGAGATAGCAATCAGCCCCAGCATTTT.

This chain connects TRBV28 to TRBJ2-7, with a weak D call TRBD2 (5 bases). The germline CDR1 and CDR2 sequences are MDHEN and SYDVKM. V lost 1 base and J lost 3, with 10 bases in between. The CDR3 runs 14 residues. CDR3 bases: TGTGCCAGCAGTTTATCCCCGGCGGGCTACGAGCAGTACTTC. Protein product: CASSLSPAGYEQYF.

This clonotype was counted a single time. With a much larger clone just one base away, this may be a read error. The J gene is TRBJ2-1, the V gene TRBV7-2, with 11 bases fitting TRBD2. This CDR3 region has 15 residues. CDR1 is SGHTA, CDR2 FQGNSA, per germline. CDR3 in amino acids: CASSPTSGERNEHFF. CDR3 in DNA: TGTGCCAGCAGCCCGACTAGCGGGGAGAGAAATGAGCACTTCTTC. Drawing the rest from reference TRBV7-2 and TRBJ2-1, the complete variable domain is GAGVSQSPSNKVTEKGKDVELRCDPISGHTALYWYRQSLGQGLEFLIYFQGNSAPDKSGLPSDRFSAERTGGSVSTLTIQRTQQEDSAVYLCASSPTSGERNEHFFGPGTRLTVL.

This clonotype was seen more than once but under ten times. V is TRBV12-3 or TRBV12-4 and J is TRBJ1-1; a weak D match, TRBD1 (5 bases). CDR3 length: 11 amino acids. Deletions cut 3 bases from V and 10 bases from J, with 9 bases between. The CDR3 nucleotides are TGTGCCAGCAGTTTCGGGACGGTAGCTTTCTTT. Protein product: CASSFGTVAFF.

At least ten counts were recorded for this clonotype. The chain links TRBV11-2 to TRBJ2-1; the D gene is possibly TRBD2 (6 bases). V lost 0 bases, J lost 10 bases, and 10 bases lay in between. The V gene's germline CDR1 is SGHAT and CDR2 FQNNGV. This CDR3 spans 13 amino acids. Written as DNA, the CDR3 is TGTGCCAGCAGCTTAGATCCGGGGAGGGAGCAGTTCTTC. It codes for CASSLDPGREQFF.

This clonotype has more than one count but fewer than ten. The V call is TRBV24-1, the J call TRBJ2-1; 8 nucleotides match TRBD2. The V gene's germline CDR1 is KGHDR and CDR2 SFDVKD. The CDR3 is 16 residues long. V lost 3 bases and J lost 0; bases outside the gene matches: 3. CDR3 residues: CATSDRAGDSYNEQFF. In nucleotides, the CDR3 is TGTGCCACCAGTGATAGAGCGGGGGACTCCTACAATGAGCAGTTCTTC.

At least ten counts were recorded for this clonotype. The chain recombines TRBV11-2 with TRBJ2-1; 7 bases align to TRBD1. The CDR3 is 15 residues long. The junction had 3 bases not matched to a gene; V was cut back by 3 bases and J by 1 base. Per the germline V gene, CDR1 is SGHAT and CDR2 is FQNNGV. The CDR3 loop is CASSFNRGSYNEQFF. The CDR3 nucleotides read TGTGCCAGCAGCTTCAACAGGGGATCCTACAATGAGCAGTTCTTC.

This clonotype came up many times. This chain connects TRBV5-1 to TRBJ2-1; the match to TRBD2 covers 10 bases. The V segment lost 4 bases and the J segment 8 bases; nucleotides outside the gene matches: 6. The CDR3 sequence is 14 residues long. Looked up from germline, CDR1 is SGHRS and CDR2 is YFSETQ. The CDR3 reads CASSLQRGGHEQFF. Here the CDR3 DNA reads TGCGCCAGCAGCCTCCAGCGGGGGGGCCATGAGCAGTTCTTC.